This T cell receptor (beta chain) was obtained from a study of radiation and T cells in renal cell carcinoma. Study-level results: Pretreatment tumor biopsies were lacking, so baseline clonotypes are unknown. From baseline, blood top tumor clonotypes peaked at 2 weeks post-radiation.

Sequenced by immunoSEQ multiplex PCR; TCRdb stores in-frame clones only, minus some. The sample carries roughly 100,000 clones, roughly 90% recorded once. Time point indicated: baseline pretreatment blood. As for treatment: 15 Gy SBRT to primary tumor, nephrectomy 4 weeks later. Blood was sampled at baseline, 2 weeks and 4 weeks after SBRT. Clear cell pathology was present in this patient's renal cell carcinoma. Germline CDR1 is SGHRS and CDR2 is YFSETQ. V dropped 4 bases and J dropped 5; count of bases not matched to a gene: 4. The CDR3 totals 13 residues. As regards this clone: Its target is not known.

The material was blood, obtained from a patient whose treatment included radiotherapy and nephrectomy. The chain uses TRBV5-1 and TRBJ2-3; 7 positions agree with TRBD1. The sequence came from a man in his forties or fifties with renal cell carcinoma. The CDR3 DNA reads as TGCGCCAGCAGCGCTCGACAGGGAGATACGCAGTATTTT. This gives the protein CASSARQGDTQYF.